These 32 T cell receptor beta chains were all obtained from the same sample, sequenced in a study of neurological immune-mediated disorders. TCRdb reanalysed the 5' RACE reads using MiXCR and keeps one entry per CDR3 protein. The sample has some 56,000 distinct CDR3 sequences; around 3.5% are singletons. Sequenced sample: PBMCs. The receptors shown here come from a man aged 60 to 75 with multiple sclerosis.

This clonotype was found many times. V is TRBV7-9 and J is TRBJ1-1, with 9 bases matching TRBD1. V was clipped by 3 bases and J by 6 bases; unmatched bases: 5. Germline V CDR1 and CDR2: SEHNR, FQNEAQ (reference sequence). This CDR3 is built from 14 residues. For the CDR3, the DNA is TGTGCCAGCAGCTTCCGGGACAGGGCTGCTGAAGCTTTCTTT. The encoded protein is CASSFRDRAAEAFF. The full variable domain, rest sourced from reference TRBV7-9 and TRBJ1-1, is DTGVSQNPRHKITKRGQNVTFRCDPISEHNRLYWYRQTLGQGPEFLTYFQNEAQLEKSRLLSDRFSAERPKGSFSTLEIQRTEQGDSAMYLCASSFRDRAAEAFFGQGTRLTVV.

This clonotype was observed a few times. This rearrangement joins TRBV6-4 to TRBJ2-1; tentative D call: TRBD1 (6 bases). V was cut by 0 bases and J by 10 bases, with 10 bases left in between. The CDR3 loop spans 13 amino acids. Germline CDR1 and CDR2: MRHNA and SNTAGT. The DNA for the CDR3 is TGTGCCAGCAGTGACTCGGTACAGGGCGAGCAGTTCTTC. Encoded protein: CASSDSVQGEQFF.

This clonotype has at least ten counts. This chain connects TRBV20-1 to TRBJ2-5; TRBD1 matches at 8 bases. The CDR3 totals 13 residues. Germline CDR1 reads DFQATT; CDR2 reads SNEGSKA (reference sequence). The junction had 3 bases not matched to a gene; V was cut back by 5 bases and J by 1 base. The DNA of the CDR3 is TGCAGTGCTGGACAGGGTATCCAAGAGACCCAGTACTTC. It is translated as CSAGQGIQETQYF.

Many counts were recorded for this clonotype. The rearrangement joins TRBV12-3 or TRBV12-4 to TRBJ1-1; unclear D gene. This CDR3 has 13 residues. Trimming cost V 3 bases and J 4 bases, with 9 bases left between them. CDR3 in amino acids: CASSLREGTEAFF. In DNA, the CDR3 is TGTGCCAGCAGTTTGAGGGAGGGCACTGAAGCTTTCTTT.

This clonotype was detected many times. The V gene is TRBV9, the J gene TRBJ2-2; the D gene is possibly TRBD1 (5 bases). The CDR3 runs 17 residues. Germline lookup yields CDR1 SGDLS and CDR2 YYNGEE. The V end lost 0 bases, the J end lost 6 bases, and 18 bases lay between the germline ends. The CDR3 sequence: CASSVVGQTRSPGELFF. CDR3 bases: TGTGCCAGCAGCGTAGTTGGACAAACCCGTTCTCCCGGGGAGCTGTTTTTT. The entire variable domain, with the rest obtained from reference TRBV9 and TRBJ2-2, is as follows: DSGVTQTPKHLITATGQRVTLRCSPRSGDLSVYWYQQSLDQGLQFLIQYYNGEERAKGNILERFSAQQFPDLHSELNLSSLELGDSALYFCASSVVGQTRSPGELFFGEGSRLTVL.

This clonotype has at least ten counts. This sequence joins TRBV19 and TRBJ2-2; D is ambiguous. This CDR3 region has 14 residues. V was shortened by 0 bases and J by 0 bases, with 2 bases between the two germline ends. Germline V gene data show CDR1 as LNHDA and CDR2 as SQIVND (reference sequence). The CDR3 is CASSIEPNTGELFF. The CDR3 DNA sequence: TGTGCCAGTAGTATAGAACCGAACACCGGGGAGCTGTTTTTT.

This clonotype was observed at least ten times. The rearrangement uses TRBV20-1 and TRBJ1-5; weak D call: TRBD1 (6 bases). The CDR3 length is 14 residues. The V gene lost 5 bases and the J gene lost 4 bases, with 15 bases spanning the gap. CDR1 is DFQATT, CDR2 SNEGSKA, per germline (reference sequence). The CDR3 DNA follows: TGCAGTGCTTCGGGAGGGACACGGAATCAGCCCCAGCATTTT. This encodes CSASGGTRNQPQHF.

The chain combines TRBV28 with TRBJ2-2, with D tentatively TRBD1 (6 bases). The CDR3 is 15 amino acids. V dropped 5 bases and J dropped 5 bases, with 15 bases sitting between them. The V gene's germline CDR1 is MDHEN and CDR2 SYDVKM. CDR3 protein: CASSLPTGQTGELFF. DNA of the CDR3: TGTGCCAGCAGTCTACCTACCGGACAGACCGGGGAGCTGTTTTTT.

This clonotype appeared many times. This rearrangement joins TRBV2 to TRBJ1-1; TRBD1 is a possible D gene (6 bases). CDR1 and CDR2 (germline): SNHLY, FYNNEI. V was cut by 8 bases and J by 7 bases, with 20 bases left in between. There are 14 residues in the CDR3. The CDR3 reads CASGGGLSRGEAFF. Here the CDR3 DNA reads TGTGCCAGCGGGGGGGGGCTGTCGAGAGGTGAAGCTTTCTTT.

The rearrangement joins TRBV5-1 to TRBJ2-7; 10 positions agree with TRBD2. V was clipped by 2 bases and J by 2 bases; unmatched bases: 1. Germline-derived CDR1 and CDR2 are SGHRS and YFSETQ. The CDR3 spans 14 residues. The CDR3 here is CASSFGTSAYEQYF. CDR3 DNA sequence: TGCGCCAGCAGCTTCGGGACTAGCGCCTACGAGCAGTACTTC.

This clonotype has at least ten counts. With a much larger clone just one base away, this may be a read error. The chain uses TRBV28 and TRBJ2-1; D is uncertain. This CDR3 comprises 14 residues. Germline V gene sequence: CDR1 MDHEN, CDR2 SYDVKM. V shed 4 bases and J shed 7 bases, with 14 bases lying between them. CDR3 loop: CASSSGKDRNEQFF. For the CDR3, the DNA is TGTGCCAGCAGTTCCGGAAAGGATCGGAATGAGCAGTTCTTC.

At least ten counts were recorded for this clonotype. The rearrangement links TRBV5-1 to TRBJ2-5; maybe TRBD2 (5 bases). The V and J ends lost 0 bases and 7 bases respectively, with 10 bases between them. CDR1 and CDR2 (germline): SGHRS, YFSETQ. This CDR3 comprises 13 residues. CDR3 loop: CASSLGGVGTQYF. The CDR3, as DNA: TGCGCCAGCAGCTTGGGGGGAGTAGGGACCCAGTACTTC.

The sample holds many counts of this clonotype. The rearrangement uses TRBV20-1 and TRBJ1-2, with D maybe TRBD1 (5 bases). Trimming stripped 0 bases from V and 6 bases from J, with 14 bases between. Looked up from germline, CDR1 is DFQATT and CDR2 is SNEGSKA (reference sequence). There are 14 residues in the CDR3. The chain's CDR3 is CSARDSARVNGYTF. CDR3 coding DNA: TGCAGTGCTAGAGATTCGGCCAGGGTTAATGGCTACACCTTC.

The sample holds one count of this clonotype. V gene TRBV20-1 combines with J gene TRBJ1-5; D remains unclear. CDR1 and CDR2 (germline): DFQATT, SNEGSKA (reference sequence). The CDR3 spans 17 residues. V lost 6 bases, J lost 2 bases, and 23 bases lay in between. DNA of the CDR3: TGCAGTGCAACGCCTGTTACCACGGGGATGGGCAATCAGCCCCAGCATTTT. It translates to CSATPVTTGMGNQPQHF.

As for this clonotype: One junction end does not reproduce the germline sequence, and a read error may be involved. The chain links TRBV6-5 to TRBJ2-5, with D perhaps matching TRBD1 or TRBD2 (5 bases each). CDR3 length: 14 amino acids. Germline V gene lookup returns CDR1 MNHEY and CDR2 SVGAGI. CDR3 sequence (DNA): TGTGCCAGCAGCTCCCCCAGGGTGGAGGAGACCAAGTACTTC. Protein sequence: CASSSPRVEETKYF.

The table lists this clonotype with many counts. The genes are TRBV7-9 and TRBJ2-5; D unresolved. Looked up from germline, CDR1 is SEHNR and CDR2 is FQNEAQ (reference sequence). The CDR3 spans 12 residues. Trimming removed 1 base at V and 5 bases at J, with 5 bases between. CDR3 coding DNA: TGTGCCAGCAGCTTAGACGAGGAGACCCAGTACTTC. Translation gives CASSLDEETQYF. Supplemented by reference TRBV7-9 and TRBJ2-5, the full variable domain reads DTGVSQNPRHKITKRGQNVTFRCDPISEHNRLYWYRQTLGQGPEFLTYFQNEAQLEKSRLLSDRFSAERPKGSFSTLEIQRTEQGDSAMYLCASSLDEETQYFGPGTRLLVL.

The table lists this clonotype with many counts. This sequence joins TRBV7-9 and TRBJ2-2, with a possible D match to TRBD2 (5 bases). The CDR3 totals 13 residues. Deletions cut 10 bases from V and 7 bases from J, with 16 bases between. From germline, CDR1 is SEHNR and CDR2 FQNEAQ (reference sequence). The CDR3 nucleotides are TGTGCCACCCGAGGGTTGAAAGTCGGGGAGCTGTTTTTT. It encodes CATRGLKVGELFF.

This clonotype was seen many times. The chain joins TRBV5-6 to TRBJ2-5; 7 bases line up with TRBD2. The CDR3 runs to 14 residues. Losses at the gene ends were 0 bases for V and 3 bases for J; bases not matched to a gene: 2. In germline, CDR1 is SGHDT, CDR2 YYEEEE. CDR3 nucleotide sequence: TGTGCCAGCAGCTTGGTGCTAGCGGAAGAGACCCAGTACTTC. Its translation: CASSLVLAEETQYF.

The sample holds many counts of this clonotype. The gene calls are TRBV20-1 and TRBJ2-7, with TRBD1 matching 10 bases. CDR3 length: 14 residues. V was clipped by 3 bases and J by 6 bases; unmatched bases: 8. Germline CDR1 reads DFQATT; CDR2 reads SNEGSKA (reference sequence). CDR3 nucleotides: TGCAGTGCTAGTTTCAGGACAGGGGGGACCGAGCAGTACTTC. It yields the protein CSASFRTGGTEQYF.

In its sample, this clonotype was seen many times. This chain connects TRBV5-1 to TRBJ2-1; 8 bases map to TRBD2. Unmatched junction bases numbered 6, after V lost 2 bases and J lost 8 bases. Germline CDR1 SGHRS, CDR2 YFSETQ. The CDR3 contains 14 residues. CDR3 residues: CASSFGLAGYEQFF. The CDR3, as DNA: TGCGCCAGCAGCTTCGGACTAGCTGGCTATGAGCAGTTCTTC.

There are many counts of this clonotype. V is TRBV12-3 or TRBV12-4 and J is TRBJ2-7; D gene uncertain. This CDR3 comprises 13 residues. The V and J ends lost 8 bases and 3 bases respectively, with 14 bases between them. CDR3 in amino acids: CASALGLRYEQYF. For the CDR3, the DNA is TGTGCCAGCGCTCTCGGGCTTCGCTACGAGCAGTACTTC.

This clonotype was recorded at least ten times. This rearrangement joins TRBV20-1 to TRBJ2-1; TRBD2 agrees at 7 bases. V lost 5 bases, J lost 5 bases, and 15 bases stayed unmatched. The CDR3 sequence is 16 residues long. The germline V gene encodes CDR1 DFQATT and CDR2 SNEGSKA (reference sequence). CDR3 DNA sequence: TGCAGTGCTCCTGGGTGGCGCGGGAGTATACACAATGAGCAGTTCTTC. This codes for CSAPGWRGSIHNEQFF.

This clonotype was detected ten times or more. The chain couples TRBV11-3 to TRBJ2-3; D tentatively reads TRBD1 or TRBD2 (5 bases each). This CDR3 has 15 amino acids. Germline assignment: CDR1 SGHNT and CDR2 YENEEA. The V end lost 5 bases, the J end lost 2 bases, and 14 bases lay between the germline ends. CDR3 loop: CASSLGTSSTDTQYF. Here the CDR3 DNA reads TGTGCCAGCAGCCTCGGGACGTCCTCCACAGATACGCAGTATTTT.

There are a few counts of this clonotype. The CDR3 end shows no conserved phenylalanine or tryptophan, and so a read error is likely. CDR3 residues: CASSLSGAIYNEQFN. In DNA, the CDR3 is TGCGCCAGCAGCTTGAGTGGGGCAATCTACAATGAGCAGTTCAAC. The rearrangement joins TRBV5-1 to TRBJ2-1; tentatively, D is TRBD1 (5 bases). Trimming stripped 1 base from V and 3 bases from J, with 11 bases between. The CDR3 covers 15 residues. Germline V CDR1 and CDR2: SGHRS, YFSETQ.

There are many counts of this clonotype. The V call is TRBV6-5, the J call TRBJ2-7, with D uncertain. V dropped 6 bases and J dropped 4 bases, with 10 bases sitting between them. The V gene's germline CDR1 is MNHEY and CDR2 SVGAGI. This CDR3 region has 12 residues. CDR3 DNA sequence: TGTGCCAGCAGAACACATCAATACGAGCAGTACTTC. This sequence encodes CASRTHQYEQYF.

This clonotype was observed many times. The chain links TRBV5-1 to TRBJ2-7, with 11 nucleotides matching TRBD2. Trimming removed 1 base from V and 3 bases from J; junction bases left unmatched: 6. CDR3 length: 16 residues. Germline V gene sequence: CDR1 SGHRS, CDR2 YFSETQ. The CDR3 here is CASSLNSGRAIYEQYF. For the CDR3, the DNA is TGCGCCAGCAGCTTGAATAGCGGGAGGGCCATCTACGAGCAGTACTTC. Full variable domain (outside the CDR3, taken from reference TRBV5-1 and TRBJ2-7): KAGVTQTPRYLIKTRGQQVTLSCSPISGHRSVSWYQQTPGQGLQFLFEYFSETQRNKGNFPGRFSGRQFSNSRSEMNVSTLELGDSALYLCASSLNSGRAIYEQYFGPGTRLTVT.

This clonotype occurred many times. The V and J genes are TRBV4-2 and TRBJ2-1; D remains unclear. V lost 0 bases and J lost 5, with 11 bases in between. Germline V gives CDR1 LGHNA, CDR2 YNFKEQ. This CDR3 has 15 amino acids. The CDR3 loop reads CASSQDLVGDNEQFF. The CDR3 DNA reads TGTGCCAGCAGCCAAGATTTGGTTGGAGACAATGAGCAGTTCTTC.

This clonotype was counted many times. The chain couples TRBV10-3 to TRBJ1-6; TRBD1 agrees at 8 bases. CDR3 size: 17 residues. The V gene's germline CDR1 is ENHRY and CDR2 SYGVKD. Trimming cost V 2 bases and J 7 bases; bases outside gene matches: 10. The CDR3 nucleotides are TGTGCCATCAGTGAGCCGAACAGACAGGGGAGGAATTCACCCCTCCACTTT. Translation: CAISEPNRQGRNSPLHF.

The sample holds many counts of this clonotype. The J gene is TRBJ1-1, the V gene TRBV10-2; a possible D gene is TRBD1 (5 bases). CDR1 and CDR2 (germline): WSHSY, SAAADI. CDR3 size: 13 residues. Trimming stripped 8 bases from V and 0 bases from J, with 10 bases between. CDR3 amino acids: CASAPRVNTEAFF. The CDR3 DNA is TGCGCCAGCGCTCCCAGGGTGAACACTGAAGCTTTCTTT.

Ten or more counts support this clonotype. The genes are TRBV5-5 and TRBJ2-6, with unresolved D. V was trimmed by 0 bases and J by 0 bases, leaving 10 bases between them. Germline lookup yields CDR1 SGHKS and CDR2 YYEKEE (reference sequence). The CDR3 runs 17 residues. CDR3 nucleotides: TGTGCCAGCAGCTTGGTGTTTCTGCCCTCTGGGGCCAACGTCCTGACTTTC. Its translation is CASSLVFLPSGANVLTF.

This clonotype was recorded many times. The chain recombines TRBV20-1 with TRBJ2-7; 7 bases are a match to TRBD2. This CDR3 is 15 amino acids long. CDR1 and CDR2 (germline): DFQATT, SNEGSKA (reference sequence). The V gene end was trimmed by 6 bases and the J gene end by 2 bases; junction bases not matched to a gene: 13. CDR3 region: CSARVRSGFTYEQYF. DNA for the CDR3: TGCAGTGCCCGAGTCCGTAGCGGGTTTACCTACGAGCAGTACTTC.

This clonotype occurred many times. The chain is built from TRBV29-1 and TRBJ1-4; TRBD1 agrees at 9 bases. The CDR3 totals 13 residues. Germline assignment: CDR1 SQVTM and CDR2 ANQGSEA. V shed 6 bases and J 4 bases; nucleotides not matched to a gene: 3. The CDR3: CSVKGQGNEKLFF. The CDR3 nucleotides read TGCAGCGTCAAGGGACAGGGTAATGAAAAACTGTTTTTT.